A selection of T cell receptor beta chains follows, all from one sample in a study of blood T cell repertoires in COVID-19. The protocol was immunoSEQ multiplex PCR, while the TCRdb copy is restricted to in-frame clones and leaves out a portion. In the table there are fewer than 400,000 clones, more than 85% of which are singletons. Sequencing was done on a sample of PBMCs or T cells enriched from blood (not recorded which). These TCRs come from a woman aged 25 to 39 who had recovered from COVID-19. The CDR3 runs from the conserved cysteine through the conserved F or W. A D gene is named only where the DNA matches it firmly. For some rows the clone size is stated as once, few or many, or as a class when expanded; others skip it.

CASSPATGVSTGELFF | TGTGCCAGCAGCCCAGCGACAGGGGTCTCCACCGGGGAGCTGTTTTTT | . | TRBV11-1 | TRBD1 | TRBJ2-2
CARSFGGNQPQHF | TGTGCCAGAAGCTTTGGCGGGAATCAGCCCCAGCATTTT | once | TRBV7-5 | . | TRBJ1-5
CASSPPASGDTQYF | TGTGCCAGCTCACCACCTGCTAGTGGAGATACGCAGTATTTT | once | TRBV18 | . | TRBJ2-3
CASSDLAGFQETQYF | TGTGCCAGCAGTGACCTAGCGGGATTCCAAGAGACCCAGTACTTC | . | TRBV6-4 | TRBD2 | TRBJ2-5
CASSGGTAQVFEQYF | TGTGCCAGCAGTGGCGGGACAGCCCAGGTTTTCGAGCAGTACTTC | . | TRBV6-2/TRBV6-3 | . | TRBJ2-7
CASSQERFGSGSVAAKNIQYF | TGTGCCAGCAGCCAAGAGCGTTTCGGTAGCGGGAGCGTGGCGGCCAAAAACATTCAGTACTTC | . | TRBV4-2 | TRBD2 | TRBJ2-4
CASSLMSGVGAFF | TGTGCCAGCAGTTTAATGTCCGGGGTCGGAGCTTTCTTT | . | TRBV12-3/TRBV12-4 | . | TRBJ1-1
CASQIGTINTGELFF | TGTGCCAGCCAGATAGGGACAATTAACACCGGGGAGCTGTTTTTT | . | TRBV5-8 | . | TRBJ2-2
CASNRHFGDSSYGYTF | TGCGCCAGCAACAGACATTTTGGGGACAGTTCATATGGCTACACCTTC | few | TRBV4-3 | TRBD1 | TRBJ1-2
CASSMTGGPHEQYF | TGTGCCAGTAGTATGACAGGGGGCCCCCACGAGCAGTACTTC | . | TRBV19 | TRBD1 | TRBJ2-7
CASSPRVTGELFF | TGTGCCAGCAGCCCCCGCGTGACCGGGGAGCTGTTTTTT | once | TRBV7-3 | . | TRBJ2-2
CASSMGSGYTF | TGTGCCAGTAGTATGGGCTCCGGCTACACCTTC | once | TRBV19 | . | TRBJ1-2
CASSQRLAGEVQSGELFF | TGCGCCAGCAGCCAGAGACTAGCGGGAGAGGTTCAGTCCGGGGAGCTGTTTTTT | . | TRBV4-1 | TRBD2 | TRBJ2-2
CASSQSISGNTIYF | TGCGCCAGCAGCCAATCAATCTCTGGAAACACCATATATTTT | . | TRBV4-1 | . | TRBJ1-3
CASSQENSGGANYGYTF | TGTGCCAGCAGCCAAGAAAACTCTGGGGGGGCTAACTATGGCTACACCTTC | . | TRBV4-2 | . | TRBJ1-2
CASRRQVGHEQYF | TGTGCCAGCAGACGACAGGTCGGCCACGAGCAGTACTTC | . | TRBV6-5 | . | TRBJ2-7
CASNRPGSPLHF | TGTGCCAGTAATAGACCAGGTTCACCCCTCCACTTT | . | TRBV28 | . | TRBJ1-6
CSASRDSNYGYTF | TGCAGTGCAAGTAGGGACTCTAACTATGGCTACACCTTC | once | TRBV20-1 | . | TRBJ1-2
CASSLGGVRQAGNYGYTF | TGTGCCAGCAGTTTAGGGGGGGTTCGGCAGGCCGGGAACTATGGCTACACCTTC | . | TRBV28 | . | TRBJ1-2
CASTCGGCETQYF | TGTGCCAGTACCTGCGGGGGCTGCGAGACCCAGTACTTC | . | TRBV19 | . | TRBJ2-5
CASRLSLTGDNQPQHF | TGTGCCAGCAGACTCTCACTTACCGGGGACAATCAGCCCCAGCATTTT | . | TRBV28 | . | TRBJ1-5
CASSLGGLGYEQYF | TGTGCCAGCAGCCTGGGGGGGCTGGGGTACGAGCAGTACTTC | . | TRBV9 | . | TRBJ2-7
CASSLTSIAFYEQYF | TGTGCCAGCAGTTTAACTTCCATTGCATTCTACGAGCAGTACTTC | once | TRBV27 | . | TRBJ2-7
CASSLTNWGPSSYEQYF | TGCGCCAGCAGCCTAACCAATTGGGGGCCTAGCTCCTACGAGCAGTACTTC | . | TRBV4-1 | . | TRBJ2-7
CASSLEGYEQYF | TGCGCCAGCAGCTTGGAGGGGTACGAGCAGTACTTC | once | TRBV5-1 | . | TRBJ2-7